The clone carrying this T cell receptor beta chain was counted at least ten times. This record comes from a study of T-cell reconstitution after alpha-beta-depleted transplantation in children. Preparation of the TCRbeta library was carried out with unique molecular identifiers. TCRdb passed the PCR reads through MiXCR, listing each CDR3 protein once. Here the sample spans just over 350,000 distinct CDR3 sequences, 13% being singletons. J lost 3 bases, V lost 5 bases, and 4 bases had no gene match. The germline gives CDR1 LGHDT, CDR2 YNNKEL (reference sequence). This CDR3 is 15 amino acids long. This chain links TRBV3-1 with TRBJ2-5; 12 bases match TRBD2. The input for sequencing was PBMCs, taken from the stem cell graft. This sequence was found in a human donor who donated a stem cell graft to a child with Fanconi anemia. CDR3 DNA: TGTGCCAGCAGCGGACTAGCGGGGACTGAAGAGACCCAGTACTTC. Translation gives CASSGLAGTEETQYF.